The clone carrying this TCR beta chain counts as medium-sized. This entry is derived from a study of blood T cell repertoires in COVID-19. Study as a whole: Acute and convalescent COVID-19 specimens originated in the United States, Italy and Spain. The analysed material was cDNA or gDNA that came from T cells, B-cell-depleted T cells, or PBMCs.

Original methodology: Quantification of nucleated cells was approximated via reference gene primer amplification. The table came from immunoSEQ multiplex PCR; TCRdb's copy has only in-frame clones and leaves some out. V, J and clone size were drawn from that table, and D and trimming were deduced from the DNA. Of approximately 30,000 clones in the sample, roughly three quarters were seen once. V shed 0 bases and J 9 bases; nucleotides not matched to a gene: 8. From germline, CDR1 is MRHNA and CDR2 SNTAGT. The length of the CDR3 is 16 residues. The source material was peripheral blood. The sequence derives from a man between 70 and 80 years old with acute or convalescent COVID-19. This rearrangement joins TRBV6-4 to TRBJ2-1; TRBD2 agrees at 10 bases. CDR3 sequence reads: CASSDSVAGGFGEQFF. The CDR3, as DNA: TGTGCCAGCAGTGACTCCGTAGCGGGGGGATTTGGTGAGCAGTTCTTC.